Given below is one T cell receptor beta chain in context. Its antigen is currently not known. No base quality values were provided; no much bigger clone lies one nucleotide off. This entry is derived from a study of blood T cell repertoires in COVID-19 (dated by TCRdb to between 2020 and 2021). Regarding the study in general: Collaborator samples came from the United States, Italy and Spain and covered acute and convalescent phases of COVID-19. The repertoires were made available in a free public database intended to serve as a resource for research on the immune response to SARS-CoV-2. Where available, HLA class I and class II types were obtained from metadata supplied by the sample provider rather than from assay-based typing. Deeply sampled blood TCRbeta repertoires from subjects exposed to, actively infected with, or recovered from COVID-19 were included in the dataset. The material from the prospective study consisted of cDNA or gDNA derived from T cells, B-cell-depleted T cells, or PBMCs. Nearly every sample came with metadata listing a de-identified subject ID, COVID-19 status, age in years and sex. Samples were obtained from the ongoing ImmuneRACE study (first 160 participants) and from over 1,000 subjects provided by 6 global collaborators.

The immunoSEQ Assay, a bias-controlled multiplex PCR, was used to amplify TCRbeta CDR3 regions from genomic DNA. Per the source publication's procedure: Within the assay, amplification of reference gene primers was used to estimate how many nucleated cells each sample contained. To quantify the absolute abundance of each unique TCRbeta CDR3 rearrangement, sequence reads were collapsed and filtered. For each sample, productive Simpson clonality was calculated as the square root of Simpson's diversity index over productive rearrangements. TCRdb's version of the immuneACCESS table is confined to in-frame rearrangements and falls short of the full clone set. An unresolved V gene accounts for under half of the shortfall where checked; the remainder is of unknown origin. For V, J and clone size, that table is used; D and trimming come from the DNA. Recorded for this sample are 150,000 to 200,000 clones; about four fifths of them occurred a single time. About 3.3% of the sample comes from the top ten.

Broad study findings and their caveats: The amount of clinical and demographic metadata varied by source and participant and was provided uncurated.

Participants in the prospective study were aged about 18 to 89 years, lived in approximately 26 United States geographic areas, and enrolled through a virtual design. In the prospective study, participants were assigned to cohorts based on the clinical history participants reported in a screening survey and a study questionnaire. Exposed participants had been in contact with someone with a PCR-confirmed or clinician-diagnosed COVID-19 case within 2 weeks of study entry. Mobile phlebotomists in the prospective study collected whole blood, serum and a nasopharyngeal or oropharyngeal swab from every participant. Prospective study participants could optionally give additional blood draws and questionnaires over an approximately two-month period. Before DNA extraction, prospective study blood samples were shipped either frozen or at room temperature. The germline V gene specifies SQVTM as CDR1 and ANQGSEA as CDR2. The CDR3 covers 13 residues, taking in both the cysteine and the phenylalanine. Just CDR3 DNA is preserved here, 39 bases in frame from base 1. Here V drops 2 bases and J drops 10 bases, and the junction holds 6 bases not matched to any gene.

Source material: PBMCs or T cells enriched from blood (not recorded which). Recombination connected TRBV29-1 to TRBJ2-1; TRBD2 matches 9 bases in the middle. This receptor was taken from a woman aged 25 to 39 who had been exposed to COVID-19. The CDR3 corresponds to CSVEYSGGREQFF. The DNA reads TGCAGCGTTGAATATAGCGGGGGTCGGGAGCAGTTCTTC.